These 26 T cell receptor beta chains were all obtained from the same sample, sequenced in a study of CD8+ T cells in alopecia areata. In each case, RNA was isolated and then reverse transcribed into cDNA as the sequencing template. Measured with immunoSEQ multiplex PCR; TCRdb has only the in-frame clones, and not every one. The repertoire holds 110,000 to 150,000 clones, roughly 64% seen once, with under 6.5% in the top ten. Sequences were derived from CD4+ T cells sorted from blood, sampled at week 0. Receptor source: a human donor with alopecia areata.

This rearrangement joins TRBV5-1 to TRBJ2-5; D unclear. CDR3 length: 13 residues. Trimming shortened V by 6 bases and J by 4 bases, and 13 bases separated the two germline ends. CDR1 and CDR2 (germline): SGHRS, YFSETQ. The CDR3, as DNA: TGCGCCAGCAAGATGGATTCTGGAGAGACCCAGTACTTC. It codes for CASKMDSGETQYF.

The rearrangement joins TRBV7-2 to TRBJ1-5; TRBD1 is a possible D gene (6 bases). The V end lost 5 bases, the J end lost 6 bases, and 14 bases lay between the germline ends. Germline V gene sequence: CDR1 SGHTA, CDR2 FQGNSA. The CDR3 runs to 14 residues. This chain's CDR3 is CASSPGRGGQPQHF. The CDR3 bases are TGTGCCAGCAGCCCTGGCAGGGGCGGTCAGCCCCAGCATTTT.

This clone was seen a single time. The genes are TRBV15 and TRBJ2-1, with 11 bases identical to TRBD2. The CDR3 totals 16 residues. Germline values: CDR1 LNHNV, CDR2 YYDKDF (reference sequence). J gave up 9 bases and V 0 bases, and 7 bases lay outside the gene matches. CDR3 coding DNA: TGTGCCACCAGCAGAGAGGAAGGACTAGCGGGTTCTGAGCAGTTCTTC. It encodes CATSREEGLAGSEQFF.

This sequence joins TRBV7-3 and TRBJ2-6; D is uncertain. The germline gives CDR1 SGHTA, CDR2 FQGTGA. V was shortened by 8 bases and J by 0 bases, with 11 bases between the two germline ends. The length of the CDR3 is 15 residues. CDR3 nucleotides: TGTGCCAGCTCATCCCAGAGCTCTGGGGCCAACGTCCTGACTTTC. Its translation: CASSSQSSGANVLTF.

J is TRBJ1-2 and V is TRBV29-1, with D possibly matching TRBD1 (5 bases). V lost 8 bases to trimming and J lost 2 bases, with 12 bases between them. Germline CDR1 reads SQVTM; CDR2 reads ANQGSEA. This CDR3 comprises 12 residues. The CDR3, as DNA: TGCAGCTCCGTCGGGGCGAACTATGGCTACACCTTC. Its protein is CSSVGANYGYTF.

This chain joins TRBV20-1 and TRBJ1-2; D gene unclear. Trimming cost V 2 bases and J 8 bases, with 9 bases left between them. The germline V gene has CDR1 DFQATT and CDR2 SNEGSKA (reference sequence). This CDR3 has 11 residues. CDR3 in DNA: TGCAGTGCTAGAAGGCCCGCCGGCTACACCTTC. This codes for CSARRPAGYTF.

This clone was picked up a small number of times. The junction departs from the called germline gene at one end, perhaps through a read error. The CDR3 sequence is CASSQDTLSGEHF. The CDR3 nucleotides are TGCGCCAGCAGCCAAGATACGCTTTCCGGTGAGCACTTC. This chain links TRBV4-3 with TRBJ1-2; D is uncertain. The CDR3 contains 13 residues. CDR1 LGHNA and CDR2 YSLEER come from the germline V gene.

The CDR3 region is CASSASLTDTQYF. The DNA of the CDR3 is TGCGCCAGCAGCGCCTCCTTAACAGATACGCAGTATTTT. The chain uses TRBV5-1 and TRBJ2-3; D not resolved. CDR3 length: 13 amino acids. The germline V gene encodes CDR1 SGHRS and CDR2 YFSETQ. Trimming cost V 4 bases and J 3 bases, with 9 bases left between them.

In DNA, the CDR3 is TGCGCCAGCAGCCCGTCCGGTCATCAATCCTACAATGAGCAGTTCTTC. Encoded protein: CASSPSGHQSYNEQFF. The V gene is TRBV4-3, the J gene TRBJ2-1; D not resolved. The ends were cut back, 4 bases at V and 1 base at J, with 14 bases in the middle. Germline-derived CDR1 and CDR2 are LGHNA and YSLEER. This CDR3 is 16 amino acids long.

CDR3 in DNA: TGTGCCAGCAGTGAACGGGCTGGGGCCAACGTCCTGACTTTC. It specifies CASSERAGANVLTF. J is TRBJ2-6 and V is TRBV6-1; D remains ambiguous. Germline V gene sequence: CDR1 MNHNS, CDR2 SASEGT. This CDR3 region has 14 residues. The V and J ends lost 2 bases and 2 bases respectively, with 4 bases between them.

The chain couples TRBV30 to TRBJ2-3, with 9 bases matching TRBD2. The CDR3 has 14 residues. V shed 6 bases and J 13 bases; nucleotides not matched to a gene: 17. From germline, CDR1 is GTSNPN and CDR2 SVGIG (reference sequence). Here the CDR3 reads CACTGLAGPGREYF. The CDR3 nucleotides read TGTGCCTGTACCGGGCTAGCGGGGCCCGGGCGGGAGTATTTT.

In its sample, this clone was seen a few times. The chain recombines TRBV7-9 with TRBJ2-1; 7 bases align to TRBD1. V was clipped by 4 bases and J by 10 bases; unmatched bases: 4. The CDR3 has 12 amino acids. Germline V gives CDR1 SEHNR, CDR2 FQNEAQ (reference sequence). The CDR3 bases are TGTGCCAGCAGCTCACAGGGGCAGGAGCAGTTCTTC. This translates into CASSSQGQEQFF.

The V gene is TRBV30, the J gene TRBJ1-1, with 7 bases lining up with TRBD1. V lost 2 bases and J lost 3; bases outside the gene matches: 12. Germline V gene sequence: CDR1 GTSNPN, CDR2 SVGIG (reference sequence). The CDR3 is 16 residues long. The CDR3 loop is CAWSPTGRGGHTEAFF. In nucleotides, the CDR3 is TGTGCCTGGAGTCCCACCGGCAGGGGGGGTCACACTGAAGCTTTCTTT.

The chain employs TRBV4-1 and TRBJ1-2, with D tentatively TRBD1 (6 bases). CDR3 size: 15 residues. Between the trimmed V and J ends, which lost 0 bases and 4 bases, there was a span of 12 bases. Germline values: CDR1 MGHRA, CDR2 YSYEKL. CDR3 sequence (DNA): TGCGCCAGCAGCCAAGAACAGGGTCGGGCCTATGGCTACACCTTC. Encoded protein: CASSQEQGRAYGYTF.

The chain couples TRBV29-1 to TRBJ1-2; D call uncertain. The ends were cut back, 0 bases at V and 8 bases at J, with 13 bases in the middle. The CDR3 consists of 13 residues. The germline V gene has CDR1 SQVTM and CDR2 ANQGSEA. CDR3 sequence (DNA): TGCAGCGTTGAAGATCAGATGGGTTTGGGCTACACCTTC. The encoded protein is CSVEDQMGLGYTF. Full variable domain (outside the CDR3, taken from reference TRBV29-1 and TRBJ1-2): SAVISQKPSRDICQRGTSLTIQCQVDSQVTMMFWYRQQPGQSLTLIATANQGSEATYESGFVIDKFPISRPNLTFSTLTVSNMSPEDSSIYLCSVEDQMGLGYTFGSGTRLTVV.

This clone came up once. DNA of the CDR3: TGTGCCTGGAGTGAGGCCAGAAGGCCCTCTGGAAACACCATATATTTT. It is translated as CAWSEARRPSGNTIYF. The rearrangement uses TRBV30 and TRBJ1-3; D gene ambiguous. Trimming took 1 base from V and 0 from J, leaving 13 bases between them. This CDR3 spans 16 amino acids. Germline assignment: CDR1 GTSNPN and CDR2 SVGIG (reference sequence).

V and J are TRBV7-2 and TRBJ2-1, with 11 bases lining up with TRBD2. Germline assignment: CDR1 SGHTA and CDR2 FQGNSA. V lost 4 bases to trimming and J lost 10 bases; unmatched junction nucleotides: 9. The CDR3 covers 15 residues. Here the CDR3 DNA reads TGTGCCAGCAGCTCCGGGACTAGCGGTGCGGGGGAGCAGTTCTTC. Its translation: CASSSGTSGAGEQFF.

V and J are TRBV27 and TRBJ1-2, with TRBD1 matching over 7 bases. The CDR3 has 15 amino acids. The germline CDR1 and CDR2 sequences are MNHEY and SMNVEV (reference sequence). The ends lost 5 bases at V and 8 bases at J; junction bases unmatched: 14. The CDR3 DNA reads TGTGCCAGCAGTCGACAGCAGGGGGAAAGAAGGGGCTACACCTTC. The encoded protein is CASSRQQGERRGYTF.

On this clone: Given a much more abundant clone one base away, this may be a read error. J is TRBJ1-6 and V is TRBV11-2; the D is unclear. The V end lost 2 bases, the J end lost 6 bases, and 2 bases lay between the germline ends. The CDR3 is made up of 12 amino acids. The germline V gene has CDR1 SGHAT and CDR2 FQNNGV. CDR3 sequence: CASSLTNSPLHF. CDR3 bases: TGTGCCAGCAGCTTAACTAATTCACCCCTCCACTTT. Supplemented by reference TRBV11-2 and TRBJ1-6, the full variable domain reads EAGVAQSPRYKIIEKRQSVAFWCNPISGHATLYWYQQILGQGPKLLIQFQNNGVVDDSQLPKDRFSAERLKGVDSTLKIQPAKLEDSAVYLCASSLTNSPLHFGNGTRLTVT.

V and J are TRBV10-3 and TRBJ2-7, with TRBD1 identical over 9 bases. There are 16 residues in the CDR3. Looked up from germline, CDR1 is ENHRY and CDR2 is SYGVKD. Losses at the gene ends were 2 bases for V and 3 bases for J; bases not matched to a gene: 8. The CDR3 DNA follows: TGTGCCATCAGTGAGCCCCCGGGACAGGGAAGCTACGAGCAGTACTTC. Its protein is CAISEPPGQGSYEQYF.

The V call is TRBV27, the J call TRBJ2-5, with D possibly being TRBD2 (5 bases). The CDR3 loop spans 16 amino acids. CDR1 MNHEY and CDR2 SMNVEV come from the germline V gene (reference sequence). V was cut by 5 bases and J by 7 bases, with 23 bases left in between. CDR3 in amino acids: CASSKQTPRLGGTQYF. Written as DNA, the CDR3 is TGTGCCAGCAGTAAGCAGACCCCCCGGTTAGGAGGGACCCAGTACTTC.

V gene TRBV30 combines with J gene TRBJ1-3, with 7 bases lining up with TRBD1. CDR1 is GTSNPN, CDR2 SVGIG, per germline (reference sequence). The CDR3 loop spans 17 amino acids. With V trimmed by 2 bases and J by 3 bases, 13 bases remained unmatched. The CDR3 loop reads CAWSPVPGQNLGNTIYF. CDR3 sequence (DNA): TGTGCCTGGAGTCCGGTCCCGGGACAGAACCTTGGAAACACCATATATTTT. Drawing the rest from reference TRBV30 and TRBJ1-3, the complete variable domain is SQTIHQWPATLVQPVGSPLSLECTVEGTSNPNLYWYRQAAGRGLQLLFYSVGIGQISSEVPQNLSASRPQDRQFILSSKKLLLSDSGFYLCAWSPVPGQNLGNTIYFGEGSWLTVV.

Only a few counts were recorded for this clone. This chain uses TRBV29-1 with TRBJ2-1; 12 nucleotides align to TRBD2. From germline, CDR1 is SQVTM and CDR2 ANQGSEA. The V gene end was trimmed by 7 bases and the J gene end by 9 bases; junction bases not matched to a gene: 7. The CDR3 is made up of 13 amino acids. Here the CDR3 DNA reads TGCAGCGCCTCACTAGCGGGGGGTACTGAGCAGTTCTTC. Translated: CSASLAGGTEQFF.

The chain has TRBV4-1 and TRBJ2-1, with 12 bases identical to TRBD2. Germline V CDR1 and CDR2: MGHRA, YSYEKL. The CDR3 is 18 residues long. V was pared by 1 base and J by 0 bases, with 4 bases of the junction left unmatched. This chain's CDR3 is CASSQGLAGASSYNEQFF. Written as DNA, the CDR3 is TGCGCCAGCAGCCAAGGACTAGCGGGGGCCAGCTCCTACAATGAGCAGTTCTTC.

This chain links TRBV7-2 with TRBJ1-2, with TRBD1 as a possible D gene (6 bases). Trimming removed 2 bases at V and 8 bases at J, with 12 bases between. The CDR3 contains 13 residues. CDR1 is SGHTA and CDR2 is FQGNSA in the germline V gene. The DNA for the CDR3 is TGTGCCAGCAGCTTACCAGGGGCTGTGGGCTACACCTTC. Its protein is CASSLPGAVGYTF.

This chain links TRBV10-3 with TRBJ1-2; 7 nucleotides line up with TRBD1. Germline V lookup: CDR1 ENHRY, CDR2 SYGVKD. J gave up 2 bases and V 7 bases, and 7 bases lay outside the gene matches. CDR3 size: 14 residues. The CDR3 reads CAITPTGLNYGYTF. In DNA form, the CDR3 reads TGTGCCATCACTCCGACAGGGCTGAACTATGGCTACACCTTC.